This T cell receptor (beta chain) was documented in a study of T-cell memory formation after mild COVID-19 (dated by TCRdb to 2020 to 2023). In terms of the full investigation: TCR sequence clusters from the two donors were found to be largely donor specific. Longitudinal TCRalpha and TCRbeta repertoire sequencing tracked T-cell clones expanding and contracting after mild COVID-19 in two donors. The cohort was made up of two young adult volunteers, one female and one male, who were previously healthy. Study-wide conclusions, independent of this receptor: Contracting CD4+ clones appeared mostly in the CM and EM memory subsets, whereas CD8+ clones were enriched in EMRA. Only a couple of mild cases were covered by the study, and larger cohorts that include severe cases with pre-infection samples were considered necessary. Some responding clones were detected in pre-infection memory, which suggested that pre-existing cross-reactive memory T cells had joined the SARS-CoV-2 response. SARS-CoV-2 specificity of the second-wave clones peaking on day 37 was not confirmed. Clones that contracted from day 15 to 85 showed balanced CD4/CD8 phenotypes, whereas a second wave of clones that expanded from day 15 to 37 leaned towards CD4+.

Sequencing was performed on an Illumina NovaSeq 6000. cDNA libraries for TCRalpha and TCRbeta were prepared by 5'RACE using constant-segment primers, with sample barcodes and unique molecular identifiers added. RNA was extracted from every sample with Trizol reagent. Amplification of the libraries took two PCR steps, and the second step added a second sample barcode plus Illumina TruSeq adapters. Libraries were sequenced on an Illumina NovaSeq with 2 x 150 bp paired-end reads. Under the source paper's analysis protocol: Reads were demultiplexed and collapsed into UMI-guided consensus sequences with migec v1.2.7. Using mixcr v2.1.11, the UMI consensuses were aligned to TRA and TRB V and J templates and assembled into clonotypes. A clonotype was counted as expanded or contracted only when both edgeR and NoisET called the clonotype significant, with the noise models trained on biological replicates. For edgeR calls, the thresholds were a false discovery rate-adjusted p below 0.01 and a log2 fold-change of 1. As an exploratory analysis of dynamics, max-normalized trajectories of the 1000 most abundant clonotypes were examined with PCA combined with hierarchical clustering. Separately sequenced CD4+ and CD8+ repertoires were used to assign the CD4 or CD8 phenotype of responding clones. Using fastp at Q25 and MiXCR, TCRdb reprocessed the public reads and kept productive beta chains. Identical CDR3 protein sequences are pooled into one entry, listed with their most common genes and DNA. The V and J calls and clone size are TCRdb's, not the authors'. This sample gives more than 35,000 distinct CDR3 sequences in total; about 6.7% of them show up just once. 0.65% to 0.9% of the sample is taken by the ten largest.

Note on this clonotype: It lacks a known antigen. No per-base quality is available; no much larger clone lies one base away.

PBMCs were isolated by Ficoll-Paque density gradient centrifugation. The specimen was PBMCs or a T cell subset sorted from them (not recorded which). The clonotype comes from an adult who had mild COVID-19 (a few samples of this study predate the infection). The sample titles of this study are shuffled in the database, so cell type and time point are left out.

Here the CDR3 is given as CASSSPTSGGSSYEQYF. The nucleotide sequence is given as TGTGCCAGCAGCTCCCCTACTAGCGGGGGAAGCTCCTACGAGCAGTACTTC. This sequence uses TRBV9 and TRBJ2-7, with TRBD2 matching 11 junction bases. Its CDR3 holds 17 amino acids, cysteine through phenylalanine. Of all the DNA, just the CDR3 is kept, 51 bases in frame from base 1. V trim: 4 bases; J trim: 0 bases; unmatched bases: 9. CDR1 and CDR2 are drawn from the germline V gene: SGDLS, YYNGEE.